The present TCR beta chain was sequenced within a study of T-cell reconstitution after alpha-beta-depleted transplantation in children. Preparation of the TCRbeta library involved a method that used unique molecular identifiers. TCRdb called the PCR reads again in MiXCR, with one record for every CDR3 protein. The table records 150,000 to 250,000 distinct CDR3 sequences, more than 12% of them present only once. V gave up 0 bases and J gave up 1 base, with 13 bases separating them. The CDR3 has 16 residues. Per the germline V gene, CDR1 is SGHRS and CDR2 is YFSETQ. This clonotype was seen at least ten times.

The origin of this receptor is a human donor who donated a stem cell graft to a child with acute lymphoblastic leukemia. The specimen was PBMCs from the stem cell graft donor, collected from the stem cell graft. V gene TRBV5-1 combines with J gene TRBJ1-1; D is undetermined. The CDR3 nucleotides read TGCGCCAGCAGCTTGGGCTCTCTTCCGGAGAACACTGAAGCTTTCTTT. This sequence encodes CASSLGSLPENTEAFF.